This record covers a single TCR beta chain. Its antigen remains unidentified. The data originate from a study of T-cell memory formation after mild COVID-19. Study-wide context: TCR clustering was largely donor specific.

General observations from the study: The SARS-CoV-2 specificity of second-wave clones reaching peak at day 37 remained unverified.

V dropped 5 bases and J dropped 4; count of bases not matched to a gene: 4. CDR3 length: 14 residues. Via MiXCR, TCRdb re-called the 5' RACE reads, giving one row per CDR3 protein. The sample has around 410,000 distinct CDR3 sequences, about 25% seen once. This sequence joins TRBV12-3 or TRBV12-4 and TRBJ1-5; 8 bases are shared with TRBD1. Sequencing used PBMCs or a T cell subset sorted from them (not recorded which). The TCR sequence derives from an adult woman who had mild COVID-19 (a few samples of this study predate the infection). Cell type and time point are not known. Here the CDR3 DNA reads TGTGCCAGCAGTCTAAACAGGGGGAATCAGCCCCAGCATTTT. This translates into CASSLNRGNQPQHF.